The clone carrying this T cell receptor beta chain has a count of ten or more. Its antigen is undetermined. Clones were sequenced by immunoSEQ multiplex PCR, and TCRdb holds only the in-frame ones, with some missing. The specimen has tens of thousands of clones, none found just once. The J segment lost 2 bases and the V segment lost 0 bases, leaving 4 bases of the junction unmatched. The germline gives CDR1 WNHNN, CDR2 SYGVQD (reference sequence). This CDR3 has 16 amino acids. The data originate from a study of T cells after posttransplantation cyclophosphamide. Study-wide points: Blood and skin or GI T cell repertoires showed limited TRB overlap. Later blood repertoires were often dominated by clones from the donor CD8+ memory compartment.

Source material: PBMCs. The chain recombines TRBV10-1 with TRBJ2-4, with 7 bases fitting TRBD2. This clonotype was sampled from a woman in her twenties or thirties in good health and a related stem cell transplant donor. DNA for the CDR3: TGCGCCAGCAGTGAGTCTGGCGGGGGACCCAAAAACATTCAGTACTTC. Encoded protein: CASSESGGGPKNIQYF.